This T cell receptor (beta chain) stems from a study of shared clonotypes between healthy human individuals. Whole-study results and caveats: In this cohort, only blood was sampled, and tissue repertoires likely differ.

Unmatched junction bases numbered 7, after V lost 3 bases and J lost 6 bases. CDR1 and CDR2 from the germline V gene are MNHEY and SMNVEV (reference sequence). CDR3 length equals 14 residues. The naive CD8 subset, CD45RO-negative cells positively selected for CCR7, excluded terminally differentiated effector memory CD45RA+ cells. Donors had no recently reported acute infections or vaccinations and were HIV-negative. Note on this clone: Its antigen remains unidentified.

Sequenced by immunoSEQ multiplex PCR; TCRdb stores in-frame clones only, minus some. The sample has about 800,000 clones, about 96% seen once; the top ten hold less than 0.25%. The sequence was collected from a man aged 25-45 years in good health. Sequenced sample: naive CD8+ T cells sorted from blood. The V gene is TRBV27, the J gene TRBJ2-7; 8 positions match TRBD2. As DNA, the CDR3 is TGTGCCAGCAGTTTCCTAGGACTAGCAGGCGAGCAGTACTTC. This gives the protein CASSFLGLAGEQYF.